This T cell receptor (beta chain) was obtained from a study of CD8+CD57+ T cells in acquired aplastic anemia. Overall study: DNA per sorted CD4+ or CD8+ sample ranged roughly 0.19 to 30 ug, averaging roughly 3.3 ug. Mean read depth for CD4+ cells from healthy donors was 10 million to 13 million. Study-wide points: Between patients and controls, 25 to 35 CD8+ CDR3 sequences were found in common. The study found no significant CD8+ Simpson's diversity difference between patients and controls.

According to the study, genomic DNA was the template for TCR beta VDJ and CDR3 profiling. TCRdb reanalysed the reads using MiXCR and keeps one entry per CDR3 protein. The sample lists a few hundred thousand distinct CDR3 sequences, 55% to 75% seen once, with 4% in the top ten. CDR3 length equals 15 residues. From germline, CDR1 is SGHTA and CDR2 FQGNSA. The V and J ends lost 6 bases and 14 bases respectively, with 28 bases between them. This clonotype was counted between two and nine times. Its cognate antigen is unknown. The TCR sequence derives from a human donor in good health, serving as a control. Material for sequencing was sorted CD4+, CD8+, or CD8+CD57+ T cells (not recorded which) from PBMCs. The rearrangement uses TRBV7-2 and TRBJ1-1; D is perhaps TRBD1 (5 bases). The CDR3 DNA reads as TGTGCCAGCAGGTCGGGGCGGTTTCGCACAGATACGCAGTTCTTT. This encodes CASRSGRFRTDTQFF.